This T cell receptor beta chain is drawn from a study of CD8+CD57+ T cells in acquired aplastic anemia. Study-level background: The mean DNA yield obtained from sorted CD4+ and CD8+ cells came to 3 to 4 ug.

Whole-study findings and limits: Some 29 shared CD8+ CDR3s appeared highly expressed within patients' immunodominant clones.

This clonotype was counted only a few times. What it recognizes is unknown. Germline V gene lookup returns CDR1 ENHRY and CDR2 SYGVKD. Deletions cut 4 bases from V and 4 bases from J, with 8 bases between. CDR3 size: 12 residues. CDR3 and TCR beta VDJ profiling relied on genomic DNA as the template. TCRdb redid the calling of the reads with MiXCR, one entry per CDR3 protein. Of approximately 190,000 distinct CDR3 sequences listed, 40% to 50% are singletons. An expansion of CD8+CD57+ cells by flow cytometry had been shown in patients chosen for sequencing. Diagnosis of severe acquired aplastic anemia applied to all patients.

The chain recombines TRBV10-3 with TRBJ2-7; D may correspond to TRBD1 or TRBD2 (5 bases each). The clonotype comes from a human donor with aplastic anemia. Sequenced material: sorted CD4+, CD8+, or CD8+CD57+ T cells (not recorded which) from PBMCs. CDR3 loop: CAISAGRYEQYF. The CDR3 nucleotides read TGTGCCATCAGTGCGGGACGGTACGAGCAGTACTTC.